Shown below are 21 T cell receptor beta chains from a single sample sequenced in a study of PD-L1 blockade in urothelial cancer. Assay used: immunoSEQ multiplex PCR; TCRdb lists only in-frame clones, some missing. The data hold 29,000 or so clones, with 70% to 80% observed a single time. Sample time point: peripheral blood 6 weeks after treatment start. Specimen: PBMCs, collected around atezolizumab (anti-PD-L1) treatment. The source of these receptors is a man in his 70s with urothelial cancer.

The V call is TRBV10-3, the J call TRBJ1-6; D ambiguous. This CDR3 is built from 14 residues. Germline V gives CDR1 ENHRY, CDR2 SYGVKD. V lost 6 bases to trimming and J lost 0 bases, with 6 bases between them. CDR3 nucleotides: TGTGCCATCAGCCGGAGCTCCTATAATTCACCCCTCCACTTT. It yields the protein CAISRSSYNSPLHF.

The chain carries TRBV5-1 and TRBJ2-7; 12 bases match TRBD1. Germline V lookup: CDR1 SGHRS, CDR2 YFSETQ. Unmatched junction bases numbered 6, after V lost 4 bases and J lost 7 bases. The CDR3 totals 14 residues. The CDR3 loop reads CASSRGTGGGEQYF. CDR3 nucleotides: TGCGCCAGCAGCCGCGGGACAGGGGGCGGTGAGCAGTACTTC.

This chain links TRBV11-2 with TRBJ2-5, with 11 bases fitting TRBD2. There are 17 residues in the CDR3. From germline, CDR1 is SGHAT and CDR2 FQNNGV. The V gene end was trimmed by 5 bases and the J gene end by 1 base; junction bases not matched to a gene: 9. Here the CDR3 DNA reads TGTGCCAGCAGCCCCCGACTAGCGGGAAACAGCCAAGAGACCCAGTACTTC. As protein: CASSPRLAGNSQETQYF.

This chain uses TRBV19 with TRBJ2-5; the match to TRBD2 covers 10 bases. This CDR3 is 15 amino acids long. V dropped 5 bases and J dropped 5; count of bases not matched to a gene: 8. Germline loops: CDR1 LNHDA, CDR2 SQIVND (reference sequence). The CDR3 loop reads CASSPRTSGGETQYF. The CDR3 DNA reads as TGTGCCAGTAGTCCCCGGACTAGCGGCGGGGAGACCCAGTACTTC.

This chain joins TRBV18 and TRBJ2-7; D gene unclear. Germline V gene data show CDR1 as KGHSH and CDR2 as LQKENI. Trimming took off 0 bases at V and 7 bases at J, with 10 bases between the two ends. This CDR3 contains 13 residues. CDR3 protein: CASSPPQIFEQYF. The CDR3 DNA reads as TGTGCCAGCTCACCACCTCAGATTTTTGAGCAGTACTTC.

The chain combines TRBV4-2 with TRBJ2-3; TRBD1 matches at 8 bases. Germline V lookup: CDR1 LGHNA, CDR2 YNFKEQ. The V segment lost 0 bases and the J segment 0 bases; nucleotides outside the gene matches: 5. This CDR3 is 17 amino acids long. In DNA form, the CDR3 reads TGTGCCAGCAGCCAAGAGTTCAGACAGGGGAGCACAGATACGCAGTATTTT. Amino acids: CASSQEFRQGSTDTQYF.

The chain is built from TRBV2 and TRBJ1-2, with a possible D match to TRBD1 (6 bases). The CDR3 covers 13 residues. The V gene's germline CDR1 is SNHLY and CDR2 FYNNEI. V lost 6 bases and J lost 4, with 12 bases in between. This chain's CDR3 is CASRHNRVYGYTF. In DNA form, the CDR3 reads TGTGCCAGCAGGCACAACAGGGTCTATGGCTACACCTTC.

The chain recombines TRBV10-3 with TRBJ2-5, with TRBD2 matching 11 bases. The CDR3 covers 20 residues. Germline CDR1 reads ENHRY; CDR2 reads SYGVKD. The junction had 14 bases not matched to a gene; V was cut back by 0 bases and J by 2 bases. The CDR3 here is CAISESQPLAGGPGQETQYF. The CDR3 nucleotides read TGTGCCATCAGTGAGTCCCAACCCTTAGCGGGGGGGCCGGGACAAGAGACCCAGTACTTC.

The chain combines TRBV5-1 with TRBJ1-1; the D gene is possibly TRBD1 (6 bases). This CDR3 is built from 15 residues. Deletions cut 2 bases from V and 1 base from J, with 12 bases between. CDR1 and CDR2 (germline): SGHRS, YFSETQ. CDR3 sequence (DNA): TGCGCCAGCAGCTTATCCGGGACAAGGAACACTGAAGCTTTCTTT. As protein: CASSLSGTRNTEAFF.

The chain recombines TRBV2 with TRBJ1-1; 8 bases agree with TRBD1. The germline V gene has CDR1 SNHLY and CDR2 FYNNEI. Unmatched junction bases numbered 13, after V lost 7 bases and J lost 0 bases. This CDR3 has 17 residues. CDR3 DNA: TGTGCCAGCACCGAAAGGAGGACAGGGCCAATGAACACTGAAGCTTTCTTT. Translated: CASTERRTGPMNTEAFF.

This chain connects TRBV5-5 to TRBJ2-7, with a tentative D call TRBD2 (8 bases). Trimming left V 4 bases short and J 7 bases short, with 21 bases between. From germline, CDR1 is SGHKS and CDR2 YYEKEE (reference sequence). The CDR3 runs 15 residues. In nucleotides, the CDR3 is TGTGCCAGCAGCCCCCGGACAGGTGGGACTAGAGAGCAGTACTTC. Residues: CASSPRTGGTREQYF.

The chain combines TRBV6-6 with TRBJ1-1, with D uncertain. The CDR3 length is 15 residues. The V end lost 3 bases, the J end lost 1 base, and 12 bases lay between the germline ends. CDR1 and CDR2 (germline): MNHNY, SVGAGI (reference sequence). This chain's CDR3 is CASSYNTETNTEAFF. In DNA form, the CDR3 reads TGTGCCAGCAGTTATAATACAGAGACGAACACTGAAGCTTTCTTT.

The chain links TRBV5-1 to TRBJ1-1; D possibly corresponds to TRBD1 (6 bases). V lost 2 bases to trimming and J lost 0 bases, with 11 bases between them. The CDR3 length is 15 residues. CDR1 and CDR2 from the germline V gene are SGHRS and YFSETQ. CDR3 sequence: CASSFQQGLNTEAFF. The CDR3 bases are TGCGCCAGCAGCTTCCAACAGGGTTTGAACACTGAAGCTTTCTTT.

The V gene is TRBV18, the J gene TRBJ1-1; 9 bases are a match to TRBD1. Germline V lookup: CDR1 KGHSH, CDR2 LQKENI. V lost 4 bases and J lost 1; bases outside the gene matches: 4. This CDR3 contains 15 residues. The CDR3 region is CASSLETGGNTEAFF. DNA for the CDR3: TGTGCCAGCTCACTCGAGACAGGGGGGAACACTGAAGCTTTCTTT. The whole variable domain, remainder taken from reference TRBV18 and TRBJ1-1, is NAGVMQNPRHLVRRRGQEARLRCSPMKGHSHVYWYRQLPEEGLKFMVYLQKENIIDESGMPKERFSAEFPKEGPSILRIQQVVRGDSAAYFCASSLETGGNTEAFFGQGTRLTVV.

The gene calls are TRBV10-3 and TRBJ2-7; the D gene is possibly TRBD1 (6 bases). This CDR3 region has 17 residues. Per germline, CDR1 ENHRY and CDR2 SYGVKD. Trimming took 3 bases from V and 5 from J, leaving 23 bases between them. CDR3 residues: CAISDPFGTRGKHEQYF. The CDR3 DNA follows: TGTGCCATCAGTGACCCATTCGGGACAAGGGGGAAACACGAGCAGTACTTC.

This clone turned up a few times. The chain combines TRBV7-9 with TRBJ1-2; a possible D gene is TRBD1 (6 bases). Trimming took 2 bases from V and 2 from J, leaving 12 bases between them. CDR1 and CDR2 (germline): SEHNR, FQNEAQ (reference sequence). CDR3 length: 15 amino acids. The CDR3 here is CASSLLTGYNYGYTF. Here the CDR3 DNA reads TGTGCCAGCAGCTTACTAACAGGGTACAACTATGGCTACACCTTC.

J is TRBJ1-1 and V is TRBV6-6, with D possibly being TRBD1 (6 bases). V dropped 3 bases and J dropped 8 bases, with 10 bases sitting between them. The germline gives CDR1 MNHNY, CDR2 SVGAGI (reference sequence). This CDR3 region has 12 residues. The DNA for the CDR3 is TGTGCCAGCAGTTATAAGGACAGAGAAGCTTTCTTT. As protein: CASSYKDREAFF.

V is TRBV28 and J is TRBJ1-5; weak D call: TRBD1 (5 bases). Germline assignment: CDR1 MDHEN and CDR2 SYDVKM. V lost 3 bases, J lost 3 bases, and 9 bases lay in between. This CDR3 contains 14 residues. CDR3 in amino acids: CASSFARDNQPQHF. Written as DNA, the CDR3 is TGTGCCAGCAGTTTTGCCAGGGACAATCAGCCCCAGCATTTT.

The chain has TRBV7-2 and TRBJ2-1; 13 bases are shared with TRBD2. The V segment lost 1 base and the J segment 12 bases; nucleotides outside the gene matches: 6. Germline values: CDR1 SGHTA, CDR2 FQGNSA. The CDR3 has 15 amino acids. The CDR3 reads CASSLEGLAGIRQFF. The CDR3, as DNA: TGTGCCAGCAGCTTAGAGGGACTAGCGGGGATACGGCAGTTCTTC.

CDR3 nucleotides: TGTGCCAGCAGTTTAATGACAGGGGTCGGGGATCAGCCCCAGCATTTT. Translation: CASSLMTGVGDQPQHF. The chain employs TRBV28 and TRBJ1-5, with 8 bases fitting TRBD1. CDR3 length: 16 amino acids. With V trimmed by 2 bases and J by 5 bases, 8 bases remained unmatched. CDR1 MDHEN and CDR2 SYDVKM come from the germline V gene. The full variable domain, rest sourced from reference TRBV28 and TRBJ1-5, is DVKVTQSSRYLVKRTGEKVFLECVQDMDHENMFWYRQDPGLGLRLIYFSYDVKMKEKGDIPEGYSVSREKKERFSLILESASTNQTSMYLCASSLMTGVGDQPQHFGDGTRLSIL.

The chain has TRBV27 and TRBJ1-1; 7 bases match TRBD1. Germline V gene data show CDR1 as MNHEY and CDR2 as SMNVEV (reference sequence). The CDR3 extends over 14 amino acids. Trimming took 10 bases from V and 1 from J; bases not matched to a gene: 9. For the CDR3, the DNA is TGTGCCACCATGGACCGGGACAGGAACACTGAAGCTTTCTTT. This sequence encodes CATMDRDRNTEAFF.